The 19 T cell receptor beta chains given below trace back to one sample, sequenced in a study of tumor and adjacent non-tumor tissue in lung cancer. RNA was extracted from bulk tissue without any cell sorting. Distant lung tissue was collected more than 3 cm away from the tumor edge. A modified ARM-PCR protocol with three rounds of nested PCR amplified TCRbeta. TCRdb analysed the multiplex PCR reads with MiXCR anew, one entry per CDR3 protein. The data hold around 80,000 distinct CDR3 sequences, with 76% observed a single time. The sequencing sample was made of distant non-tumor lung tissue. The source is a man in his 70s with non-small cell lung cancer.

This clonotype was observed a few times. A much larger clone lies one base from this, so it may be a read error. The chain links TRBV10-3 to TRBJ2-3; the D gene is possibly TRBD1 (6 bases). Germline values: CDR1 ENHRY, CDR2 SYGVKD. The CDR3 length is 13 residues. The CDR3 loop is CAISAGDTDAQYF. In DNA form, the CDR3 reads TGTGCCATCAGTGCAGGGGACACAGATGCGCAGTATTTT.

This chain joins TRBV11-2 and TRBJ2-2, with D maybe TRBD1 (5 bases). Trimming pared 1 base from V and 15 bases from J, leaving 24 bases between. This CDR3 is built from 16 residues. Germline lookup yields CDR1 SGHAT and CDR2 FQNNGV. The CDR3 loop is CASSLVGKGVAWKLFF. Here the CDR3 DNA reads TGTGCCAGCAGCTTAGTGGGCAAAGGGGTTGCCTGGAAGTTGTTTTTT.

Concerning this clonotype itself: At one of its ends the junction is not consistent with the germline gene, which may arise from a read error. The chain uses TRBV4-2 and TRBJ2-3; D may be TRBD1 (6 bases). Looked up from germline, CDR1 is LGHNA and CDR2 is YNFKEQ. The CDR3 covers 14 residues. CDR3 nucleotides: TGTGCCAGTTCTAGAGGGGGTGTGACAGATATGCAGTATTTT. The encoded protein is CASSRGGVTDMQYF.

This clonotype has a single count. The junction departs from the called germline gene at one end, perhaps through a read error. The V gene is TRBV12-3 or TRBV12-4, the J gene TRBJ1-2, with a tentative D call TRBD1 (6 bases). The CDR3 sequence is 15 residues long. In DNA, the CDR3 is TGTGCCAGCAGTCTCCGGGGGGGCGGGCTCTATGGCTACATCTTC. Translated: CASSLRGGGLYGYIF.

V usage is TRBV29-1 and J usage is TRBJ2-7; the D call may be TRBD1 or TRBD2 (5 bases each). The germline gives CDR1 SQVTM, CDR2 ANQGSEA. CDR3 length equals 14 residues. V was pared by 3 bases and J by 2 bases, with 14 bases between. CDR3 sequence: CSVDRVGPTYEQYF. In DNA form, the CDR3 reads TGCAGCGTTGACAGGGTGGGACCCACCTACGAGCAGTACTTC.

V usage is TRBV29-1 and J usage is TRBJ2-5; D is possibly TRBD1 (6 bases). The J call may be wrong; the DNA end is better matched by TRBJ2-1. The CDR3 runs 16 residues. The germline V gene encodes CDR1 SQVTM and CDR2 ANQGSEA. The CDR3 loop reads CSAKPYLQTGQATQFF. CDR3 nucleotides: TGCAGCGCCAAGCCCTACCTCCAGACAGGTCAAGCGACTCAGTTCTTC.

The J gene is TRBJ2-1, the V gene TRBV29-1; D possibly corresponds to TRBD1 (5 bases). The CDR3 covers 12 residues. From germline, CDR1 is SQVTM and CDR2 ANQGSEA. Here the CDR3 reads CTGQGSYNEQFF. Here the CDR3 DNA reads TGCACAGGGCAGGGTTCCTACAATGAGCAGTTCTTC.

Regarding this clonotype: With a much larger clone just one base away, this may be a read error. The chain is built from TRBV6-2 or TRBV6-3 and TRBJ2-1; the match to TRBD2 covers 10 bases. This CDR3 contains 18 residues. Germline lookup yields CDR1 MNHEY and CDR2 SVGEGT. CDR3 nucleotides: TGTGTCAGCAGTTACGGAATCGGACTAGCGGACTCCTACAATGAGCAGTTCTTC. Translated, it gives CVSSYGIGLADSYNEQFF.

This clonotype was seen a handful of times. This may be a read error, as it is one base from a much larger clone. The chain links TRBV5-5 to TRBJ2-2; possible D gene TRBD1, 6 bases. The length of the CDR3 is 14 residues. CDR1 and CDR2 (germline): SGHKS, YYEKEE (reference sequence). CDR3 in DNA: TGTACCAGCAGCTTCAGGGGCGGTACCGGGGAGCTGTTTTTT. Its translation is CTSSFRGGTGELFF.

As concerns this clonotype: At one boundary the junction diverges from the germline segment, which might be a read error. The chain links TRBV6-1 to TRBJ1-5, with D unresolved. CDR1 is MNHNS and CDR2 is SASEGT in the germline V gene. This CDR3 has 13 residues. CDR3 protein: CAISPEGSQSQHF. CDR3 sequence (DNA): TGTGCCATCAGTCCAGAAGGTAGTCAGTCCCAGCATTTT.

The chain employs TRBV20-1 and TRBJ2-7; D not certain. The V and J ends lost 3 bases and 5 bases respectively, with 11 bases between them. The CDR3 contains 12 residues. Germline V CDR1 and CDR2: DFQATT, SNEGSKA (reference sequence). The CDR3 reads CSARVLWNEQYF. DNA of the CDR3: TGCAGTGCTAGGGTGCTTTGGAACGAGCAGTACTTC.

As to this clonotype: The CDR3 does not end in the conserved phenylalanine or tryptophan, so this is likely a read error. The DNA is left out, because the CDR3 cannot be placed on it with certainty; the CDR3 is given as TCRdb lists it. The chain combines TRBV29-1 with TRBJ2-7; the table's D gene call, TRBD2, was not cross checked with the DNA. Germline assignment: CDR1 SQVTM and CDR2 ANQGSEA. The CDR3 length equals 11 residues, ends included. The CDR3 reads CSARTSGMVFC.

The chain joins TRBV20-1 to TRBJ2-5, with D possibly TRBD2 on 6 matching bases. The CDR3 sequence is 14 residues long. V was pared by 6 bases and J by 6 bases, with 20 bases between. Germline loops: CDR1 DFQATT, CDR2 SNEGSKA (reference sequence). CDR3 in amino acids: CSAKPDAAGQTQYF. The CDR3 nucleotides read TGCAGTGCGAAACCCGACGCGGCGGGACAGACCCAGTACTTC.

Comment on this clonotype: A much bigger clone sits one base away, suggesting this may be a read error. This sequence joins TRBV28 and TRBJ2-5, with TRBD2 as a possible D gene (5 bases). The CDR3 runs 15 residues. CDR1 is MDHEN, CDR2 SYDVKM, per germline. Deletions cut 2 bases from V and 5 bases from J, with 15 bases between. The CDR3, as DNA: TGTGCCAGCAGTTTAGTGGGAGACCCGGAGGAGACCCAGTACTTC. As protein: CASSLVGDPEETQYF.

A note on this clonotype: At one end, the junction sequence differs from germline, possibly due to a read error. The V call is TRBV6-2 or TRBV6-3, the J call TRBJ2-7, with TRBD1 identical over 7 bases. Germline lookup yields CDR1 MNHEY and CDR2 SVGEGT. The CDR3 loop spans 15 amino acids. The CDR3 region has the DNA TGTGCCTGCAGTCTAGACAGGGTAAAAGACTACGAGCGGTACTTC. It translates to CACSLDRVKDYERYF.

The chain uses TRBV6-1 and TRBJ2-1; 9 bases are shared with TRBD1. V lost 10 bases and J lost 6; bases outside the gene matches: 13. Germline assignment: CDR1 MNHNS and CDR2 SASEGT. There are 15 residues in the CDR3. The CDR3 spells CANRQGVSMRNEQFF. CDR3 coding DNA: TGTGCCAACAGACAGGGGGTGTCAATGCGCAATGAGCAGTTCTTC.

This clonotype was observed at least ten times. The chain employs TRBV28 and TRBJ1-2; D uncertain. This CDR3 is 16 amino acids long. V lost 4 bases to trimming and J lost 6 bases, with 21 bases between them. Germline V gene lookup returns CDR1 MDHEN and CDR2 SYDVKM. The CDR3 nucleotides read TGTGCCAGCAGTTCCACCAGTCTTCTCGGTCGGGATGGCTACACCTTC. Protein sequence: CASSSTSLLGRDGYTF.

This clonotype has just a few counts. The junction departs from germline at one end; a sequencing error may be responsible. The V and J genes are TRBV11-2 and TRBJ2-2; D may be TRBD1 (6 bases). Germline CDR1 and CDR2: SGHAT and FQNNGV. The CDR3 totals 16 residues. CDR3 protein: CASNLVGTGITGELFF. Written as DNA, the CDR3 is TGTGCCAGCAACTTAGTGGGCACAGGGATTACCGGGGAGCTGTTTTTT.

For this clonotype: At one of its ends the junction is not consistent with the germline gene, which may arise from a read error. The chain recombines TRBV28 with TRBJ1-5; no definite D call. CDR3 size: 18 residues. The germline CDR1 and CDR2 sequences are MDHEN and SYDVKM. The CDR3 here is CASSSAPGERAGNQPQRF. The CDR3 DNA follows: TGTGCCAGCAGTTCCGCCCCCGGGGAAAGGGCGGGCAATCAGCCCCAGCGTTTT.